This TCR beta chain was captured in a study of low-dose radiotherapy and immunotherapy resistance in tumors. Study-level information: Starting cycle 1 day 1, oral aspirin 300 mg was given daily for four cycles.

First-strand cDNA relied on TRAV- and TRBV-specific primers spanning alpha and beta chains. TCRs underwent approximately 20 PCR cycles of amplification with a constant-region primer and V-primer adapter. In TCRdb, the reads were re-called with MiXCR into one record per CDR3 protein. The repertoire holds around 90,000 distinct CDR3 sequences, approximately 20% seen once, with approximately 6% in the top ten. This clonotype appeared many times. The time point denotes: before trial treatment. CDR3 size: 15 residues. Germline V CDR1 and CDR2: SGHAT, FQNNGV. Trimming stripped 1 base from V and 8 bases from J, with 15 bases between.

The source is a male donor with prostate cancer. Sequenced here: PBMCs, sampled before treatment. The chain combines TRBV11-2 with TRBJ2-1; weak D call: TRBD1 (6 bases). CDR3 in DNA: TGTGCCAGCAGCTTAGGCCGCAACAGGGCAGATGAGCAGTTCTTC. Protein sequence: CASSLGRNRADEQFF.